This entry features one TCR beta chain sequence. The protocol was immunoSEQ multiplex PCR, while the TCRdb copy is restricted to in-frame clones and leaves out a portion. The repertoire includes about 110,000 clones, around 90% of them detected once, and over 1.5% sits in the top ten. This sample was included in a study of T cell changes during pregnancy in multiple sclerosis. The CDR3 totals 14 residues. Trimming took 2 bases from V and 0 from J; bases not matched to a gene: 0. CDR1 MNHEY and CDR2 SVGAGI come from the germline V gene. The chain carries TRBV6-5 and TRBJ2-7; 8 nucleotides align to TRBD2. The sample in question was peripheral blood, obtained before pregnancy. The source of this sequence is a female donor with multiple sclerosis, enrolled in a pregnancy study. The CDR3 DNA follows: TGTGCCAGCAGTTACGGGACTAGCTCCTACGAGCAGTACTTC. Its protein is CASSYGTSSYEQYF.